The 27 T cell receptor beta chains presented below share a single source sample, sequenced in a study of cytomegalovirus exposure and HLA in healthy donors. The primer mix had 60 Vbeta and 13 Jbeta primers. Sequencing was performed with immunoSEQ multiplex PCR; in TCRdb, only in-frame clones are kept and a portion is missing. This sample carries under 200,000 clones, 65% to 70% of them seen once, and the ten largest clones take 3.5% to 5.5%. Source material: PBMCs. These receptors all come from a woman between 18 and 29 years old in good health and CMV-seropositive.

This clone has only one observation. V is TRBV9 and J is TRBJ2-5, with D possibly matching TRBD2 (6 bases). The J call is uncertain, as TRBJ2-7 better fits the DNA end. Germline V CDR1 and CDR2: SGDLS, YYNGEE. The CDR3 extends over 15 amino acids. CDR3 loop: CASSVEGSGLGEQYF. Written as DNA, the CDR3 is TGTGCCAGCAGCGTAGAAGGGAGCGGGCTTGGCGAGCAGTACTTC.

The chain joins TRBV7-2 to TRBJ1-5; possible D gene TRBD1, 6 bases. The CDR3 spans 15 residues. Germline-derived CDR1 and CDR2 are SGHTA and FQGNSA. The V and J ends lost 5 bases and 3 bases respectively, with 14 bases between them. As DNA, the CDR3 is TGTGCCAGCAGCGATCAGGGGTATCTCAATCAGCCCCAGCATTTT. It yields the protein CASSDQGYLNQPQHF. The whole variable domain, filled in from reference TRBV7-2 and TRBJ1-5, reads GAGVSQSPSNKVTEKGKDVELRCDPISGHTALYWYRQSLGQGLEFLIYFQGNSAPDKSGLPSDRFSAERTGGSVSTLTIQRTQQEDSAVYLCASSDQGYLNQPQHFGDGTRLSIL.

V is TRBV7-3 and J is TRBJ2-3; 9 nucleotides align to TRBD2. J gave up 3 bases and V 2 bases, and 3 bases lay outside the gene matches. The CDR3 has 15 residues. Looked up from germline, CDR1 is SGHTA and CDR2 is FQGTGA. This CDR3 is CASSLSGLATDTQYF. The CDR3 DNA reads as TGTGCCAGCAGCTTATCGGGACTAGCAACAGATACGCAGTATTTT.

The chain uses TRBV6-5 and TRBJ2-1, with 7 bases that match TRBD2. With 6 bases clipped from V and 7 bases from J, the junction kept 12 bases outside the gene matches. This CDR3 has 15 amino acids. Germline assignment: CDR1 MNHEY and CDR2 SVGAGI. The CDR3, as DNA: TGTGCCAGCAGCATACGACTAGCTGCCTGGAATGAGCAGTTCTTC. Translating gives CASSIRLAAWNEQFF.

CDR3 amino acids: CASSQAITSGRSEQFF. The CDR3 bases are TGCGCCAGCAGCCAAGCTATAACTAGCGGGAGGAGTGAGCAGTTCTTC. V and J are TRBV4-1 and TRBJ2-1, with 12 bases that match TRBD2. Germline V lookup: CDR1 MGHRA, CDR2 YSYEKL. With 1 base clipped from V and 9 bases from J, the junction kept 7 bases outside the gene matches. The CDR3 extends over 16 amino acids.

The CDR3, as DNA: TGTGCCAGCAGTGATAGATTAGGGACAGGGAATCAGCCCCAGCATTTT. Amino acid sequence: CASSDRLGTGNQPQHF. This chain connects TRBV6-1 to TRBJ1-5; TRBD1 matches at 9 bases. Germline assignment: CDR1 MNHNS and CDR2 SASEGT. The J segment lost 4 bases and the V segment lost 3 bases, leaving 7 bases of the junction unmatched. CDR3 length: 16 residues.

In its sample, this clone was seen a few times. This chain uses TRBV5-1 with TRBJ2-7; tentatively, D is TRBD1 (6 bases). Trimming took 0 bases from V and 5 from J, leaving 12 bases between them. Germline CDR1 is SGHRS and CDR2 is YFSETQ. There are 14 residues in the CDR3. The DNA of the CDR3 is TGCGCCAGCAGCTTGGAACAGGGAGTAAACGAGCAGTACTTC. Protein sequence: CASSLEQGVNEQYF.

The V call is TRBV7-9, the J call TRBJ2-7; D call uncertain. This CDR3 has 12 amino acids. Germline CDR1 reads SEHNR; CDR2 reads FQNEAQ (reference sequence). V was trimmed by 2 bases and J by 6 bases, leaving 8 bases between them. CDR3 sequence reads: CASSLSQFEQYF. The CDR3 nucleotides read TGTGCCAGCAGCTTATCCCAGTTCGAGCAGTACTTC.

V and J are TRBV27 and TRBJ2-3, with no clear D. V lost 2 bases and J 2 bases, leaving 8 bases between the germline ends. Germline CDR1 is MNHEY and CDR2 is SMNVEV (reference sequence). CDR3 size: 14 residues. CDR3 sequence: CASSLTSPTDTQYF. The DNA for the CDR3 is TGTGCCAGCAGTTTAACTTCCCCCACAGATACGCAGTATTTT.

J is TRBJ2-5 and V is TRBV6-5, with 8 bases lining up with TRBD1. This CDR3 has 15 residues. Per germline, CDR1 MNHEY and CDR2 SVGAGI. Trimming cost V 4 bases and J 5 bases; bases outside gene matches: 9. CDR3 sequence reads: CASSFVRTGTETQYF. The CDR3 DNA follows: TGTGCCAGCAGTTTCGTCCGGACAGGGACCGAGACCCAGTACTTC.

This chain links TRBV29-1 with TRBJ1-2; 9 bases map to TRBD1. The CDR3 is made up of 14 amino acids. After removal of 4 bases from V and 6 bases from J, the junction contained 9 bases not matched to a gene. In germline, CDR1 is SQVTM, CDR2 ANQGSEA. CDR3 in DNA: TGCAGCGTTGGGAGAGGACAGGGGCCTGATGGCTACACCTTC. This encodes CSVGRGQGPDGYTF. Filled out from reference TRBV29-1 and TRBJ1-2, the complete variable domain reads SAVISQKPSRDICQRGTSLTIQCQVDSQVTMMFWYRQQPGQSLTLIATANQGSEATYESGFVIDKFPISRPNLTFSTLTVSNMSPEDSSIYLCSVGRGQGPDGYTFGSGTRLTVV.

The chain employs TRBV6-5 and TRBJ2-7; 7 nucleotides agree with TRBD1. J gave up 9 bases and V 0 bases, and 5 bases lay outside the gene matches. This CDR3 has 13 residues. Per germline, CDR1 MNHEY and CDR2 SVGAGI. CDR3 sequence (DNA): TGTGCCAGCAGTTACTCAGACAGGGCTACGCAGTACTTC. Its translation: CASSYSDRATQYF.

V usage is TRBV30 and J usage is TRBJ1-5; D perhaps matches TRBD1 (6 bases). The V and J ends lost 5 bases and 1 base respectively, with 12 bases between them. CDR3 length: 14 amino acids. CDR1 is GTSNPN and CDR2 is SVGIG in the germline V gene (reference sequence). The CDR3 protein is CAWGGRGSNQPQHF. CDR3 sequence (DNA): TGTGCCTGGGGGGGCAGGGGAAGCAATCAGCCCCAGCATTTT.

The V call is TRBV28, the J call TRBJ1-5; TRBD1 might be the D (6 bases). Trimming took off 10 bases at V and 3 bases at J, with 19 bases between the two ends. Germline V gene data show CDR1 as MDHEN and CDR2 as SYDVKM. This CDR3 has 15 amino acids. The CDR3 DNA is TGTGCCACCAACAAACAGGGTATTTACAATCAGCCCCAGCATTTT. Protein product: CATNKQGIYNQPQHF.

This clone was observed a few times. The genes are TRBV19 and TRBJ1-1; TRBD1 might be the D (5 bases). This CDR3 contains 12 residues. The germline gives CDR1 LNHDA, CDR2 SQIVND (reference sequence). V gave up 10 bases and J gave up 2 bases, with 11 bases separating them. The CDR3 nucleotides read TGTGCCACCCAGCAGGGCAACACTGAAGCTTTCTTT. Protein product: CATQQGNTEAFF.

The V gene is TRBV28, the J gene TRBJ2-1; D is unclear. With 4 bases removed from V and 3 bases from J, the gap between germline ends came to 4 bases. Germline V lookup: CDR1 MDHEN, CDR2 SYDVKM. The length of the CDR3 is 12 residues. DNA for the CDR3: TGTGCCAGCAGTTCCAACTACAATGAGCAGTTCTTC. This codes for CASSSNYNEQFF. The variable domain in full, with the rest retrieved from reference TRBV28 and TRBJ2-1, is DVKVTQSSRYLVKRTGEKVFLECVQDMDHENMFWYRQDPGLGLRLIYFSYDVKMKEKGDIPEGYSVSREKKERFSLILESASTNQTSMYLCASSSNYNEQFFGPGTRLTVL.

Concerning this clone itself: Other DNA sequences of this sample code for an identical CDR3. The rearrangement links TRBV10-3 to TRBJ1-2; a weak D match, TRBD1 (6 bases). The germline CDR1 and CDR2 sequences are ENHRY and SYGVKD. This CDR3 contains 13 residues. V lost 8 bases and J 4 bases, leaving 14 bases between the germline ends. CDR3 nucleotides: TGTGCCATCGAAGAGGGGGTTAGCTATGGCTACACCTTC. Amino acids: CAIEEGVSYGYTF.

This chain joins TRBV6-5 and TRBJ2-3, with 8 bases lining up with TRBD2. Germline CDR1 is MNHEY and CDR2 is SVGAGI. This CDR3 comprises 15 residues. V lost 2 bases, J lost 2 bases, and 3 bases stayed unmatched. In DNA form, the CDR3 reads TGTGCCAGCAGTTACGAGCGGGGGCCCACAGATACGCAGTATTTT. Protein: CASSYERGPTDTQYF.

The rearrangement uses TRBV5-8 and TRBJ2-3, with TRBD2 as a possible D gene (5 bases). CDR3 length: 14 residues. Trimming took off 0 bases at V and 6 bases at J, with 11 bases between the two ends. CDR1 and CDR2 (germline): SGHTS, YDEGEE. This CDR3 reads CASSLDAGRDTQYF. CDR3 nucleotides: TGTGCCAGCAGCTTGGATGCGGGTAGGGATACGCAGTATTTT.

The rearrangement joins TRBV25-1 to TRBJ2-7, with a tentative D call TRBD1 (6 bases). Per the germline V gene, CDR1 is MGHDK and CDR2 is SYGVNS. This CDR3 has 12 amino acids. V lost 9 bases and J lost 8, with 17 bases in between. CDR3 protein: CARFDRLVQQYF. The CDR3 DNA follows: TGTGCCAGATTCGACAGGCTTGTGCAGCAGTACTTC.

The chain is built from TRBV7-8 and TRBJ1-5, with 7 nucleotides matching TRBD1. This CDR3 spans 15 amino acids. The germline CDR1 and CDR2 sequences are SGHVS and FQNEAQ. V lost 1 base and J lost 5; bases outside the gene matches: 5. The CDR3 sequence: CASSLEYRGDQPQHF. CDR3 nucleotide sequence: TGTGCCAGCAGCTTAGAGTACAGGGGCGATCAGCCCCAGCATTTT.

The CDR3, as DNA: TGTGCCACCAGCAGAGTTGCGGCAGCAGATACGCAGTATTTT. Translated: CATSRVAAADTQYF. The chain uses TRBV15 and TRBJ2-3, with D unresolved. In germline, CDR1 is LNHNV, CDR2 YYDKDF (reference sequence). The CDR3 contains 14 residues. Trimming stripped 1 base from V and 4 bases from J, with 9 bases between.

The J gene is TRBJ2-2, the V gene TRBV14; unclear D gene. Trimming stripped 5 bases from V and 3 bases from J, with 7 bases between. The CDR3 totals 13 residues. The germline CDR1 and CDR2 sequences are SGHDN and FVKESK. CDR3 protein: CASSEIHTGELFF. The DNA for the CDR3 is TGTGCCAGCAGCGAGATCCACACCGGGGAGCTGTTTTTT.

The gene calls are TRBV5-1 and TRBJ1-5; 7 positions agree with TRBD1. Germline CDR1 is SGHRS and CDR2 is YFSETQ. Trimming cost V 2 bases and J 1 base; bases outside gene matches: 3. The CDR3 sequence is 15 residues long. The DNA of the CDR3 is TGCGCCAGCAGCTTCACAGGGGCGAGCAATCAGCCCCAGCATTTT. The encoded protein is CASSFTGASNQPQHF.

V is TRBV5-1 and J is TRBJ2-5; unclear D gene. The J call may be in error: the DNA end matches TRBJ2-7 better. Germline loops: CDR1 SGHRS, CDR2 YFSETQ. This CDR3 region has 13 residues. CDR3 residues: CASSLFVDYEQYF. The CDR3 coding sequence is TGCGCCAGCAGCTTGTTTGTTGACTACGAGCAGTACTTC.

The rearrangement uses TRBV7-8 and TRBJ2-3; 7 bases are shared with TRBD1. The CDR3 has 14 residues. The V gene's germline CDR1 is SGHVS and CDR2 FQNEAQ. The J segment lost 2 bases and the V segment lost 5 bases, leaving 4 bases of the junction unmatched. The CDR3 region has the DNA TGTGCCAGCAGCCCGACAGGGCCCACAGATACGCAGTATTTT. It encodes CASSPTGPTDTQYF.

This sequence joins TRBV5-1 and TRBJ1-2; maybe TRBD1 (5 bases). Germline values: CDR1 SGHRS, CDR2 YFSETQ. The germline V and J ends were trimmed by 0 bases and 6 bases, with 15 bases remaining between them. The CDR3 is 15 residues long. In DNA, the CDR3 is TGCGCCAGCAGCTTGGCCGATTCGACAGCGAATGGCTACACCTTC. It codes for CASSLADSTANGYTF.